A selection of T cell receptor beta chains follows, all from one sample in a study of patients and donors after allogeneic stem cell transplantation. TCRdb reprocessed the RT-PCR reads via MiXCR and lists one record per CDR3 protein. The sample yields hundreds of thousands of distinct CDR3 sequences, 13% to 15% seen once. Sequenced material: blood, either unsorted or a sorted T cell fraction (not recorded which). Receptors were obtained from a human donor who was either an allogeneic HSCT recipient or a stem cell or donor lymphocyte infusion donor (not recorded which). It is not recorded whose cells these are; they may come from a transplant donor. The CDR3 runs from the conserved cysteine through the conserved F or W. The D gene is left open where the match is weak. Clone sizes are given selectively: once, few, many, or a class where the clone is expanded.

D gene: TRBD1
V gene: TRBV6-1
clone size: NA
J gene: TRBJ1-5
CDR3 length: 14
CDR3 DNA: TGTGCCAGCAGTGAAGTGGGACAGAATCAGCCCCAGCATTTT
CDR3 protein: CASSEVGQNQPQHF

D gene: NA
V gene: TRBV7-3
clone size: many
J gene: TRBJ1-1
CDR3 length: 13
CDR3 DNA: TGTGCCAGCAGCCCCCGACGGACTACTGAAGCTTTCTTT
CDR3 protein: CASSPRRTTEAFF

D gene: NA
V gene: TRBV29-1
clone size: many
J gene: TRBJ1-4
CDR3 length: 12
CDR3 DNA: TGCAGCGTTGGCGACACTAATGAAAAACTGTTTTTT
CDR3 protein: CSVGDTNEKLFF

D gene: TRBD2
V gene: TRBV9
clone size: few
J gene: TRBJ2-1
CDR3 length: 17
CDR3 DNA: TGTGCCAGCAGCGTAGTTCCCACGGGAGGGCCGAAATCTGAGCAGTTCTTC
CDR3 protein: CASSVVPTGGPKSEQFF

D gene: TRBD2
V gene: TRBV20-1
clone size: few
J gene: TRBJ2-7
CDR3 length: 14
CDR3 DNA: TGCAGTGCCAAGACTAGCGGGAACTCCTACGAGCAGTACTTC
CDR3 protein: CSAKTSGNSYEQYF

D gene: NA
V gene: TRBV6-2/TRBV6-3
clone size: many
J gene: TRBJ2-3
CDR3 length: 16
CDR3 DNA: TGTGCCAGCAGTTATTTGGCGGCGGGCGGTCCAGATACGCAGTATTTT
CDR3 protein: CASSYLAAGGPDTQYF

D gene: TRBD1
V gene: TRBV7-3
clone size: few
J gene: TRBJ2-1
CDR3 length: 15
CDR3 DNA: TGTGCCAGCAGCTTCCAGGGGGCGGTCTACAATGAGCAGTTCTTC
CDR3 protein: CASSFQGAVYNEQFF

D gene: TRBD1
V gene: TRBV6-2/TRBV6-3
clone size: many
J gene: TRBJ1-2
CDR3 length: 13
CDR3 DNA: TGTGCCAGCAGCGGGACAGGGATCGGAGGCTACACCTTC
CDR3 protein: CASSGTGIGGYTF

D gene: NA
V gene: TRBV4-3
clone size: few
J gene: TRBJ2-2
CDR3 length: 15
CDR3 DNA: TGCGCCAGCAGCTATAAGGGGGGGAGGACCGGGGAGCTGTTTTTT
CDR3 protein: CASSYKGGRTGELFF

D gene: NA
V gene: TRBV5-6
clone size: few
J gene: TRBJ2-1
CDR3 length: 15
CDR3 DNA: TGTGCCAGCAAAAATTGGGGGACTTACAGCAATGAGCAGTTCTTC
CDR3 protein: CASKNWGTYSNEQFF

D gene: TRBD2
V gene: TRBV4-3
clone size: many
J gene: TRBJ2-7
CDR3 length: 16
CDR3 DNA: TGCGCCAGCAGCCGCCTTTACCGCGGGGGCTCCTACGAGCAGTACTTC
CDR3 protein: CASSRLYRGGSYEQYF

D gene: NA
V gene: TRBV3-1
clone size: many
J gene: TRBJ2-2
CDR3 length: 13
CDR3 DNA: TGTGCCAGCAGCCAAGGGGATCACGGGGAGCTGTTTTTT
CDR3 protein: CASSQGDHGELFF

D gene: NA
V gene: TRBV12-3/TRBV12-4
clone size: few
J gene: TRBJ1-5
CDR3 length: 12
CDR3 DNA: TGTGCCAGCAGTTCCGGGGGGCAGCCCCAGCATTTT
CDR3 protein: CASSSGGQPQHF

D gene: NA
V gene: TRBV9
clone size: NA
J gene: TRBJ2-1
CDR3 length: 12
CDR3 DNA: TGTGCCAGCAGCGCCCGGAACAATGAGCAGTTCTTC
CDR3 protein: CASSARNNEQFF

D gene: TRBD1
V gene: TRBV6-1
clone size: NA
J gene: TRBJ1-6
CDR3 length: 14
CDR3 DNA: TGTGCCGTCCAGGGGGACTCCTATAATTCACCCCTCCACTTT
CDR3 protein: CAVQGDSYNSPLHF

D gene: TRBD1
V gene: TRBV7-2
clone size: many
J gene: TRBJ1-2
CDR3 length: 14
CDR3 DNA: TGTGCCAGCAGCTCTGACAGGGCTAACTATGGCTACACCTTC
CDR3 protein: CASSSDRANYGYTF

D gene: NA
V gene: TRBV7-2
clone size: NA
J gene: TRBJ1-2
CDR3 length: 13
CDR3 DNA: TGTGCCAGCAGCTTCGCCCGGCGGGACGGCTACACCTTC
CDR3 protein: CASSFARRDGYTF

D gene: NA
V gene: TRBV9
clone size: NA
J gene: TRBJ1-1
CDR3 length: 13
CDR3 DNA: TGTGCCAGCAGGCCCCGGGGAAGCTTTGAAGCTTTCTTT
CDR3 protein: CASRPRGSFEAFF

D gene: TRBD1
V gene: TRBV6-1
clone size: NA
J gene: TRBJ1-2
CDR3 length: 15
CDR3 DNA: TGTGCCAGCAGTAATTCCGGGACAGACAACTATGGCTACACCTTC
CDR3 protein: CASSNSGTDNYGYTF

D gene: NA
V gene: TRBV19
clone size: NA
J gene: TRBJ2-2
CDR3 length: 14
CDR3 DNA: TGTGCCAGTGTTAAGGTCCCGAACACCGGGGAGCTGTTTTTT
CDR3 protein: CASVKVPNTGELFF

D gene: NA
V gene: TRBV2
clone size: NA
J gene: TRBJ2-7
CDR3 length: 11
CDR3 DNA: TGTGCCAGCAGTGAGAGGTTGGAGCAGTACTTC
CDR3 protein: CASSERLEQYF

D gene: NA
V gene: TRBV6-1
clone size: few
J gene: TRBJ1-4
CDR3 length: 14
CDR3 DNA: TGTGCCAGCAGTGACGGTCGTCCTAATGAAAAACTGTTTTTT
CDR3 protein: CASSDGRPNEKLFF

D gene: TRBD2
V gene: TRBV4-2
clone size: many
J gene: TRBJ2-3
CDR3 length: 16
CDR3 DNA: TGTGCCAGCAGCCAAACCAGCGGGGGGCACACAGATACGCAGTATTTT
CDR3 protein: CASSQTSGGHTDTQYF

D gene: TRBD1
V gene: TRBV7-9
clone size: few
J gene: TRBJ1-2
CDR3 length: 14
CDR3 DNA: TGTGCCAGCAGCCCGACAGGGGCCTCTTATGGCTACACCTTC
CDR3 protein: CASSPTGASYGYTF

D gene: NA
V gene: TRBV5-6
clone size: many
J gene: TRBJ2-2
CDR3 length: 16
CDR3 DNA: TGTGCCAGCAGCGCGACAGGTTGGGGAGCCTCCGGGGAGCTGTTTTTT
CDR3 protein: CASSATGWGASGELFF

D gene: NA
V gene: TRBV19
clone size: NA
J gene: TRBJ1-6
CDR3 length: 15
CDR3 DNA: TGTGCCAGTAGTCTCGACAGGCGCACAAATTCACCCCTCCACTTT
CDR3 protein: CASSLDRRTNSPLHF

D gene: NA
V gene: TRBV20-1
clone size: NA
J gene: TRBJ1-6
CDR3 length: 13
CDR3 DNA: TGCAGTGCTAGAGAGACAGAGAATTCACCCCTCCACTTT
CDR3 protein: CSARETENSPLHF

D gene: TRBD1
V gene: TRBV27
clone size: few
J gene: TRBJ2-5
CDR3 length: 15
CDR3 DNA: TGTGCCAGCACTAAAGTCACAGGGGGCGCGGAGACCCAGTACTTC
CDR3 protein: CASTKVTGGAETQYF

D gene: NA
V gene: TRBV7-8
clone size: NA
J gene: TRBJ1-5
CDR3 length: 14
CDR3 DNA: TGTGCCAGCAGCTTAGGGGGAGGCGACCAGCCCCAGCATTTT
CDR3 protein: CASSLGGGDQPQHF

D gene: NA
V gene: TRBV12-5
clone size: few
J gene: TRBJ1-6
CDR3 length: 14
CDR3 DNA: TGTGCTAGTGGTTTGGTACGCGATAATTCACCCCTCCACTTT
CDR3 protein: CASGLVRDNSPLHF

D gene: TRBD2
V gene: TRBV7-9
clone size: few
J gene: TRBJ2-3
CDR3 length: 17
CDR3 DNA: TGTGCCAGCAGCCGTGGGGAAAAGCGGGGGCTTTTCCATACGCAGTATTTT
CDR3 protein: CASSRGEKRGLFHTQYF

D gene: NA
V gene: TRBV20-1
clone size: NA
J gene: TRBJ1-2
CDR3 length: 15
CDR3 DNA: TGCAGTGCTAGAGATTCGGGGGGCTCTAACTATGGCTACACCTTC
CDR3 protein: CSARDSGGSNYGYTF

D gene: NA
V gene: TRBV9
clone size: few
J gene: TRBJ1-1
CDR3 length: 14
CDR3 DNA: TGTGCCAGCAGCGTCCTAGGGGGGAACACTGAAGCTTTCTTT
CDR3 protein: CASSVLGGNTEAFF

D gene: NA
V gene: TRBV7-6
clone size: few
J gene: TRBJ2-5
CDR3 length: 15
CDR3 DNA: TGTGCCAGCAGCTTAGTGTCGGGTAACCAAGAGACCCAGTACTTC
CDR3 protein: CASSLVSGNQETQYF

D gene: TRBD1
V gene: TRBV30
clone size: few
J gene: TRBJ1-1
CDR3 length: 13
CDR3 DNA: TGTGCCTTGCAGGGCGACAGGGGGCGTCGAGCTTTCTTT
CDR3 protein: CALQGDRGRRAFF

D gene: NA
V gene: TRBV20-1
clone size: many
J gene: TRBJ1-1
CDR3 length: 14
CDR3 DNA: TGCAGTGCTAGAGATTGGCAGACAAACACTGAAGCTTTCTTT
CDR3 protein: CSARDWQTNTEAFF

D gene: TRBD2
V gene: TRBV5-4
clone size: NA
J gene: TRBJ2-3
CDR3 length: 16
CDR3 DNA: TGTGCCAGCAGCCATACGCGGGGGGCGCTCACAGATACGCAGTATTTT
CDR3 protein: CASSHTRGALTDTQYF

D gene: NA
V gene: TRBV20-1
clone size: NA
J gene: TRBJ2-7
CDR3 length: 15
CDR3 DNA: TGCAGTGCTAGCCCCGGGACATACGACTCCTACGAGCAGTACTTC
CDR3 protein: CSASPGTYDSYEQYF

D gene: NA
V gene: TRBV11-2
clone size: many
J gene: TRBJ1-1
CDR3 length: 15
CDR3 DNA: TGTGCCAGCAGCCAAAGGCGCCGGGGGGACACTGAAGCTTTCTTT
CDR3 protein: CASSQRRRGDTEAFF

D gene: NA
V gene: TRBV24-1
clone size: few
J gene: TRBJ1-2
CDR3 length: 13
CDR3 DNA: TGTGCCACCAGTGATCACGCGGTAGCCGGCTACACCTTC
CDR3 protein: CATSDHAVAGYTF

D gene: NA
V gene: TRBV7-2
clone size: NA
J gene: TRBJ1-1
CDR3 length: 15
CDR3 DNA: TGTGCCAGCAGCCCCATGGTGGCCGGAGGGACTGAAGCTTTCTTT
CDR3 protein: CASSPMVAGGTEAFF

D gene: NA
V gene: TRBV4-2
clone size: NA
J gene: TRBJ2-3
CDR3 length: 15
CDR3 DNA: TGTGCCAGCAGCCAACTCGGAGCGGGCACAGATACGCAGTATTTT
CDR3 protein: CASSQLGAGTDTQYF

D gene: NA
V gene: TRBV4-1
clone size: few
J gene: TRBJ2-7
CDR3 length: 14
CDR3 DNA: TGCGCCAGCAGCCAAGCGACGGGTCTCTACGAGCAGTACTTC
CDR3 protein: CASSQATGLYEQYF